This TCR beta chain emerged from a study of CD8 T cells in Susac syndrome. Germline CDR1 and CDR2: SQVTM and ANQGSEA. The CDR3 is 16 amino acids. The V and J ends lost 6 bases and 3 bases, in that order; junction bases with no gene match: 7. An input of 0.5 to 1 ug of RNA was subjected to reverse transcription using random hexamers. A single record per CDR3 protein comes from TCRdb applying MiXCR to the immunoSEQ multiplex PCR reads. The sample includes about 75,000 distinct CDR3 sequences, approximately 94% of them seen just once. TCR beta sequences were obtained from blood CD8+ and CD4+ T cells. In contrast to the negatively isolated CD8+ and CD4+ T cells, TEMRA cells were FACS-enriched.

Sample: CD8+ T cells from PBMCs. The chain combines TRBV29-1 with TRBJ2-1; 14 nucleotides match TRBD2. The receptor's source is a human donor with Susac syndrome. CDR3 residues: CSVQGLAGGRYNEQFF. CDR3 sequence (DNA): TGCAGCGTCCAAGGACTAGCGGGGGGCCGCTACAATGAGCAGTTCTTC.